This TCR beta chain originates from a study of blood T cell repertoires in COVID-19. Study-level information: Whether acute or convalescent, the COVID-19 samples came from the United States, Italy and Spain. In each case, the material was cDNA or gDNA derived from T cells, B-cell-depleted T cells, or PBMCs.

The CDR3 extends over 15 amino acids. The germline V gene encodes CDR1 SGHDT and CDR2 YYEEEE. After removal of 3 bases from V and 6 bases from J, the junction contained 10 bases not matched to a gene. Source study methods: By means of reference gene primer amplification, nucleated cell counts were estimated. Some clones are missing from TCRdb's copy, which holds only in-frame ones; the method was immunoSEQ multiplex PCR. From that table come the V and J calls and clone size; the DNA was used to work out D and trimming. The table has some 58,000 clones, approximately 86% seen once. Material for sequencing was peripheral blood. V usage is TRBV5-6 and J usage is TRBJ1-2, with 8 nucleotides matching TRBD1. This TCR was sampled from a man between 40 and 49 years old with acute or convalescent COVID-19. In nucleotides, the CDR3 is TGTGCCAGCAGCTACGCCGGGACAGGTTTTGATGGCTACACCTTC. This gives the protein CASSYAGTGFDGYTF.